These 17 T cell receptor beta chains were sequenced from one sample in a study of CD8 T cells in Susac syndrome (dated by TCRdb to the late 2010s). Library preparation was by the immunoSEQ multiplex PCR assay. RNA was extracted with the RNeasy kit and roughly 0.5 to 1 ug was reverse transcribed using random hexamers. TCRdb reworked the public reads: Q25 trimming with fastp, MiXCR clone assembly, productive beta chains retained. All rows with the same CDR3 protein become a single entry with the most common DNA and genes. The sample table records some 110,000 distinct CDR3 sequences; around 94% of these occur just once. 0.065% to 0.09% of the sample rests with the top ten. Sequencing was carried out using CD4+ T cells from PBMCs. The receptors here all came from a human donor in good health.

The rearrangement joins TRBV20-1 to TRBJ1-1, with 7 nucleotides matching TRBD1. This CDR3 comprises 14 residues. Unmatched junction bases numbered 3, after V lost 2 bases and J lost 0 bases. From germline, CDR1 is DFQATT and CDR2 SNEGSKA (reference sequence). The CDR3 loop reads CSARQGVMNTEAFF. CDR3 nucleotide sequence: TGCAGTGCTAGACAGGGGGTTATGAACACTGAAGCTTTCTTT.

In this sample, this clonotype turned up once. The V call is TRBV2, the J call TRBJ2-6; TRBD1 might be the D (6 bases). The germline gives CDR1 SNHLY, CDR2 FYNNEI. The V gene lost 3 bases and the J gene lost 0 bases, with 9 bases spanning the gap. This CDR3 comprises 16 residues. The CDR3 reads CASSEQGSSGANVLTF. The CDR3 DNA sequence: TGTGCCAGCAGTGAGCAGGGGAGCTCTGGGGCCAACGTCCTGACTTTC.

A single count supports this clonotype. This sequence joins TRBV20-1 and TRBJ1-3, with D hard to call. CDR1 and CDR2 from the germline V gene are DFQATT and SNEGSKA (reference sequence). The CDR3 length is 15 residues. V was cut by 0 bases and J by 3 bases, with 12 bases left in between. The CDR3 DNA sequence: TGCAGTGCTAGAGAGGCGGGTTCGGGTGGAAACACCATATATTTT. As protein: CSAREAGSGGNTIYF.

The chain is built from TRBV19 and TRBJ2-1; D call uncertain. Trimming stripped 7 bases from V and 6 bases from J, with 7 bases between. Germline V gene sequence: CDR1 LNHDA, CDR2 SQIVND (reference sequence). The CDR3 has 11 amino acids. CDR3 protein: CASKLFNEQFF. DNA of the CDR3: TGTGCCAGTAAACTTTTCAATGAGCAGTTCTTC.

The rearrangement links TRBV25-1 to TRBJ2-5; 10 positions agree with TRBD2. J gave up 5 bases and V 3 bases, and 6 bases lay outside the gene matches. Germline V CDR1 and CDR2: MGHDK, SYGVNS. The CDR3 has 15 residues. The chain's CDR3 is CASSDLAGGHETQYF. The CDR3 region has the DNA TGTGCCAGCAGTGATTTAGCGGGAGGCCATGAGACCCAGTACTTC.

The chain carries TRBV2 and TRBJ1-2, with 8 bases lining up with TRBD1. The germline V gene encodes CDR1 SNHLY and CDR2 FYNNEI. This CDR3 contains 14 residues. V lost 5 bases to trimming and J lost 3 bases; unmatched junction nucleotides: 5. CDR3: CASSTGQGDYGYTF. In DNA form, the CDR3 reads TGTGCCAGCAGTACCGGACAGGGCGACTATGGCTACACCTTC.

CDR3 bases: TGTGCCAGCAGCCAAATAGCGGGAGGTCTTTCGGCGGGGAACATTCAGTACTTC. Amino acid sequence: CASSQIAGGLSAGNIQYF. The rearrangement links TRBV7-2 to TRBJ2-4, with 10 bases lining up with TRBD2. Germline V gene sequence: CDR1 SGHTA, CDR2 FQGNSA. The CDR3 is 18 amino acids. V was clipped by 5 bases and J by 7 bases; unmatched bases: 17.

CDR3 region: CASSYTENYGYTF. The CDR3 DNA reads as TGTGCCAGCAGCTATACCGAAAACTATGGCTACACCTTC. V and J are TRBV5-6 and TRBJ1-2; D is undetermined. In germline, CDR1 is SGHDT, CDR2 YYEEEE. Trimming shortened V by 3 bases and J by 2 bases, and 8 bases separated the two germline ends. The CDR3 length is 13 residues.

The chain carries TRBV30 and TRBJ2-4; D perhaps matches TRBD2 (5 bases). Between the trimmed V and J ends, which lost 0 bases and 8 bases, there was a span of 8 bases. The CDR3 totals 12 residues. CDR1 and CDR2 from the germline V gene are GTSNPN and SVGIG (reference sequence). The CDR3 DNA sequence: TGTGCCTGGAGTGTACTAGAGGACATTCAGTACTTC. It translates to CAWSVLEDIQYF.

The chain couples TRBV7-9 to TRBJ2-3, with 12 bases lining up with TRBD2. Germline values: CDR1 SEHNR, CDR2 FQNEAQ (reference sequence). The V segment lost 5 bases and the J segment 5 bases; nucleotides outside the gene matches: 5. The CDR3 covers 15 residues. The CDR3 DNA reads as TGTGCCAGCAGCACCCAGGGACTAGCGGGAGATACGCAGTATTTT. It codes for CASSTQGLAGDTQYF.

The chain combines TRBV19 with TRBJ1-1; the match to TRBD1 covers 8 bases. In germline, CDR1 is LNHDA, CDR2 SQIVND (reference sequence). This CDR3 is built from 16 residues. Germline trimming cut 5 bases from V and 7 bases from J; bases unmatched to any gene: 15. CDR3 DNA sequence: TGTGCCAGTAGTCTGAGTTGGGACAGGCAAGACCTTGAAGCTTTCTTT. Translated, it gives CASSLSWDRQDLEAFF.

The gene calls are TRBV6-2 or TRBV6-3 and TRBJ2-1; TRBD2 matches 14 bases. The CDR3 sequence is 17 residues long. Unmatched junction bases numbered 13, after V lost 6 bases and J lost 9 bases. Germline CDR1 is MNHEY and CDR2 is SVGEGT. The CDR3: CASRGTSGSMVSGEQFF. In nucleotides, the CDR3 is TGTGCCAGCAGAGGGACTAGCGGGAGTATGGTCTCGGGTGAGCAGTTCTTC.

This clonotype was seen only a few times. This chain links TRBV6-6 with TRBJ2-7, with a weak D call TRBD2 (5 bases). The CDR3 has 15 amino acids. CDR1 and CDR2 from the germline V gene are MNHNY and SVGAGI (reference sequence). Trimming shortened V by 3 bases and J by 0 bases, and 12 bases separated the two germline ends. The CDR3 region is CASSYSLASSYEQYF. The CDR3 bases are TGTGCCAGCAGTTATAGTCTAGCCAGCTCCTACGAGCAGTACTTC.

The chain recombines TRBV14 with TRBJ2-1; TRBD2 is a possible D gene (5 bases). Germline V gene data show CDR1 as SGHDN and CDR2 as FVKESK. Between the trimmed V and J ends, which lost 5 bases and 4 bases, there was a span of 9 bases. The CDR3 has 13 amino acids. The CDR3 loop is CASSGSLYNEQFF. The CDR3 DNA reads TGTGCCAGCAGCGGGAGTTTATACAATGAGCAGTTCTTC.

The genes are TRBV5-6 and TRBJ2-3; 10 bases agree with TRBD2. The CDR3 extends over 14 amino acids. Germline lookup yields CDR1 SGHDT and CDR2 YYEEEE. The V gene end was trimmed by 0 bases and the J gene end by 6 bases; junction bases not matched to a gene: 1. The CDR3 bases are TGTGCCAGCAGCTTGGTAGCGGGAGGTGATACGCAGTATTTT. The encoded protein is CASSLVAGGDTQYF.

DNA of the CDR3: TGCAGTGCCCTAGCCCCTAACTCCTACAATGAGCAGTTCTTC. It translates to CSALAPNSYNEQFF. The J gene is TRBJ2-1, the V gene TRBV20-1; D is possibly TRBD2 (5 bases). V was shortened by 6 bases and J by 0 bases, with 12 bases between the two germline ends. The CDR3 sequence is 14 residues long. Germline CDR1 reads DFQATT; CDR2 reads SNEGSKA (reference sequence).

This chain joins TRBV20-1 and TRBJ1-4; 8 positions agree with TRBD1. The CDR3 consists of 18 residues. CDR1 is DFQATT, CDR2 SNEGSKA, per germline (reference sequence). V lost 3 bases to trimming and J lost 3 bases; unmatched junction nucleotides: 15. DNA for the CDR3: TGCAGTGCTAGCCTCGACAGGGGTGGGAGGTTGGCTAATGAAAAACTGTTTTTT. Protein: CSASLDRGGRLANEKLFF.